Below, one T cell receptor (beta chain) is given with its context. The target antigen is unknown. Germline V lookup: CDR1 MNHEY, CDR2 SVGAGI. The CDR3 spans 14 residues. V was shortened by 2 bases and J by 5 bases, with 10 bases between the two germline ends. The data are from a study of cytomegalovirus exposure and HLA in healthy donors. Notes on the study in general: Most TCR sequences were uncommon, yet certain public TCRs appeared in many donors.

The PCR made use of 60 Vbeta and 13 Jbeta primers. This table comes from immunoSEQ multiplex PCR, and its TCRdb copy is limited to in-frame clones, with some not included. The table shows around 140,000 clones, with 77% occurring only once. The sample taken for sequencing was PBMCs. The chain combines TRBV6-5 with TRBJ1-5, with D possibly matching TRBD1 (6 bases). The receptor was isolated from a middle-aged woman in good health and CMV-seronegative. CDR3 residues: CASSYGGTHQPQHF. CDR3 nucleotide sequence: TGTGCCAGCAGTTACGGGGGCACGCATCAGCCCCAGCATTTT.